This T cell receptor (beta chain) was observed in a study of blood T cell repertoires in COVID-19. There are a few counts of this clone. Using immunoSEQ multiplex PCR, the repertoire was profiled, and TCRdb retains in-frame clones only, with some absent. The table records around 310,000 clones, 88% of them present only once. V dropped 4 bases and J dropped 0 bases, with 9 bases sitting between them. The length of the CDR3 is 14 residues. Looked up from germline, CDR1 is LNHDA and CDR2 is SQIVND (reference sequence). Sequencing was performed on PBMCs or T cells enriched from blood (not recorded which). The TCR originated in a man aged 25-45 years who had recovered from COVID-19. V usage is TRBV19 and J usage is TRBJ2-5, with a tentative D call TRBD2 (6 bases). This chain's CDR3 is CASSNRDYQETQYF. The DNA for the CDR3 is TGTGCCAGTAGTAACCGGGACTACCAAGAGACCCAGTACTTC.